One and the same sample provided the 3 T cell receptor beta chains below, sequenced in a study of T cells expressing NK-cell markers. TCRdb reprocessed the 5' RACE reads and stores each CDR3 protein as one record, lacking DNA. Its clone listing holds about 460,000 distinct CDR3 sequences. The specimen was blood T cells: a sorted CD56 or NKG2C T cell subset, CD4+ or CD8+ T cells, or bulk PBMC T cells (not recorded which). These receptors originate from a woman aged 45-60 years in good health.

This chain joins TRBV7-9 and TRBJ1-2; TCRdb lists TRBD1, though no DNA is available to test this call. CDR1 SEHNR and CDR2 FQNEAQ come from the germline V gene (reference sequence). There are 17 residues in the CDR3. This CDR3 is CASSTWTGVVTNYGYTF. The full variable domain, its missing parts supplied by reference TRBV7-9 and TRBJ1-2, is DTGVSQNPRHKITKRGQNVTFRCDPISEHNRLYWYRQTLGQGPEFLTYFQNEAQLEKSRLLSDRFSAERPKGSFSTLEIQRTEQGDSAMYLCASSTWTGVVTNYGYTFGSGTRLTVV.

The V call is TRBV25-1, the J call TRBJ2-1; the TCRdb call, TRBD2, lacks DNA for checking. This CDR3 spans 16 amino acids. Germline V gene sequence: CDR1 MGHDK, CDR2 SYGVNS. CDR3 sequence reads: CASIQREGCSYNEQFF.

V usage is TRBV10-3 and J usage is TRBJ2-5; TCRdb's assignment of TRBD2 cannot be checked, as there is no DNA. Germline loops: CDR1 ENHRY, CDR2 SYGVKD. CDR3 length: 16 amino acids. CDR3 amino acids: CAISESRREKSETQYF.